Following are 3 T cell receptor beta chains from one sample sequenced in a study of blood T cell repertoires in COVID-19. Generated by immunoSEQ multiplex PCR, the TCRdb table keeps only in-frame clones and is missing some. The sample carries 35,000 to 50,000 clones, 76% recorded once. Sample: peripheral blood. These receptor sequences come from a man aged 80 or over with acute or convalescent COVID-19.

This sequence joins TRBV5-6 and TRBJ2-3; perhaps TRBD1 as D (5 bases). The CDR3 is 15 residues long. Trimming took 1 base from V and 2 from J, leaving 11 bases between them. Germline loops: CDR1 SGHDT, CDR2 YYEEEE. Here the CDR3 reads CASSLHTGNTDTQYF. The CDR3 coding sequence is TGTGCCAGCAGCTTGCACACAGGCAACACAGATACGCAGTATTTT. The complete variable domain, with remaining parts taken from reference TRBV5-6 and TRBJ2-3, reads DAGVTQSPTHLIKTRGQQVTLRCSPKSGHDTVSWYQQALGQGPQFIFQYYEEEERQRGNFPDRFSGHQFPNYSSELNVNALLLGDSALYLCASSLHTGNTDTQYFGPGTRLTVL.

The J gene is TRBJ1-5, the V gene TRBV5-6, with 7 nucleotides matching TRBD1. V was pared by 0 bases and J by 7 bases, with 7 bases of the junction left unmatched. Germline V gene lookup returns CDR1 SGHDT and CDR2 YYEEEE. The CDR3 totals 15 residues. Here the CDR3 reads CASSLGQGDYQPQHF. The CDR3 bases are TGTGCCAGCAGCTTGGGACAGGGTGATTACCAGCCCCAGCATTTT. Variable domain in full (rest from reference TRBV5-6 and TRBJ1-5): DAGVTQSPTHLIKTRGQQVTLRCSPKSGHDTVSWYQQALGQGPQFIFQYYEEEERQRGNFPDRFSGHQFPNYSSELNVNALLLGDSALYLCASSLGQGDYQPQHFGDGTRLSIL.

This clone was seen more than once but under ten times. The chain has TRBV7-2 and TRBJ1-2, with TRBD1 identical over 7 bases. This CDR3 comprises 15 residues. J was trimmed by 1 base and V by 4 bases; bases with no gene match: 6. CDR1 is SGHTA and CDR2 is FQGNSA in the germline V gene. The DNA for the CDR3 is TGTGCCAGCAGCTCAGCCGGGACAGTTAACTATGGCTACACCTTC. As protein: CASSSAGTVNYGYTF.